This T cell receptor beta chain was sequenced in a study of CD8 T cells in Susac syndrome. Patients with stable or active relapsing-remitting disease, all of them treatment-naive, made up the multiple sclerosis controls. The RNA, roughly 0.45 to 1 ug, was put through reverse transcription using random hexamers. Amplification of TCR beta CDR3 used immunoSEQ multiplex PCR across 54 Vbeta and 13 Jbeta. TCRdb re-derived calls from the immunoSEQ multiplex PCR reads in MiXCR, one entry per CDR3 protein. The table lists more than 95,000 distinct CDR3 sequences, roughly 93% of them singletons. This sequence originates from a human donor with multiple sclerosis. Sequenced material: CD4+ T cells from PBMCs.

Here the CDR3 reads CSVEVYSLNTEAFF. The DNA of the CDR3 is TGCAGCGTTGAAGTGTACAGTTTGAACACTGAAGCTTTCTTT. This chain uses TRBV29-1 with TRBJ1-1, with D unresolved. Germline CDR1 and CDR2: SQVTM and ANQGSEA. V lost 1 base to trimming and J lost 0 bases, with 9 bases between them. CDR3 size: 14 residues.